This T cell receptor beta chain was documented in a study of CD8+ T cells in alopecia areata (dated by TCRdb to the late 2010s). For the wider study: Treated patients were enrolled in an open-label pilot trial of oral tofacitinib, 5 to 10 mg twice daily, for moderate-to-severe alopecia areata. Tofacitinib was administered for 6 to 18 months, and 6 months of follow-up off drug were then conducted to assess delayed response and recurrence. To study T cell clonal expansion in alopecia areata, the researchers applied high-throughput TCRbeta sequencing to both the C3H/HeJ mouse model and human patients. In humans, TCRbeta sequencing was performed on scalp tissue and on sorted CD4+ and CD8+ peripheral blood T cells from healthy controls and from patients with patchy or totalis/universalis alopecia areata. Patients on tofacitinib were biopsied at baseline and after 4 and 24 weeks of treatment, and several of the patients also had a later scalp biopsy. Scalp clonality was compared among normal scalp (n=4), patchy alopecia areata scalp (n=8), and alopecia totalis/universalis scalp (n=8). RNA was extracted with the PAXgene miRNA kit for fixed scalp, the miRNeasy kit for PBMCs, and the RNeasy kit for mouse skin. Amplification of TCRbeta CDR3 regions was done by immunoSEQ multiplex PCR using 35 Vbeta forward primers and 13 Jbeta reverse primers.

The sample's time point label is to be understood as: baseline before oral tofacitinib. Peripheral blood and lesional scalp punch biopsies were obtained from patients with alopecia areata. PBMCs were isolated by density centrifugation and stained for CD3, CD4 and CD8, and CD4+ and CD8+ T cells were sorted on a FACSAria. Library prep was done by the immunoSEQ multiplex PCR assay. For TCR sequencing, RNA was extracted from every sample and reverse transcribed into cDNA to serve as template. SuperScript III was used to make first-strand cDNA, primed with a 2:1 mix of oligo-dT and random hexamers. Amplification bias was assessed with a synthetic immune receptor repertoire, and residual bias was removed computationally. The authors processed their data as follows. Raw reads were preprocessed to remove errors, and CDR3 was defined by IMGT conventions from the conserved cysteine to phenylalanine. Clonality was computed as 1 minus the Shannon entropy, with the entropy normalized by log2 of the number of productive unique TCRs. Whether scalp clones were CD4 or CD8 was inferred by matching scalp TCRbeta sequences against CD4 and CD8 repertoires sorted from blood. The table comes from immuneACCESS by way of TCRdb, which keeps in-frame sequences with V and J called. Part of the clones is missing from these tables; in studies checked, under half for an unresolved V gene and the rest for unknown reasons. V and J calls plus clone size are reproduced from that table; the DNA served to infer D and trimming. The sample data list 170,000 or so clones, and more than 60% of these were observed just once. Of the sample, about 1.5% is held by the ten largest clones.

Points the paper makes about the study in general: Unlike mouse skin, which is dominated by gammadelta T cells, normal human skin has resident alphabeta T cells that are also sequenced, and this complicates analysis of the scalp TCR repertoire. Compared with normal scalp, lesional scalp, particularly in alopecia totalis/universalis, had higher clonality and more expanded CD8+ clones, which suggests antigenic drive. Shared TCR sequences between patients were less evident than in mice, which may be partly attributable to HLA diversity in the patient population.

The CDR3 goes from the cysteine to the phenylalanine over 13 residues. Only CDR3 DNA is held: 39 bases, read in frame from base 1. V loses 0 bases of germline sequence and J loses 1 base, and the interval between the two ends is 4 bases. The germline V gene specifies SGDLS as CDR1 and YYNGEE as CDR2. This clone was found a few times. Its target antigen remains unknown. Base qualities were left out, and no much larger clone turns up one base away. Specimen: CD4+ T cells sorted from blood, collected at week 0. The rearranged chain carries TRBV9 and TRBJ1-1, with the D gene uncertain. The receptor comes from a human donor with alopecia areata. The CDR3 reads as follows: CASSVGTNTEAFF. The DNA is as follows: TGTGCCAGCAGCGTAGGGACGAACACTGAAGCTTTCTTT.